Given below is one TCR beta chain in context. Its target is unknown. Stable disease denoted Graves' hyperthyroidism without ophthalmopathy progression within 18 months. Newly diagnosed hyperthyroidism, duration under 2 months, in patients aged 18 to 65. Thyroid ultrasound and orbital computed tomography, with clinical symptoms and serum thyroxine and TRAb, informed diagnoses. The data are from a study of T cells in Graves' hyperthyroidism and ophthalmopathy. Study-level findings and limits: Blood also held most thyroid clonotypes expanded beyond 0.001.

This CDR3 has 16 amino acids. Germline V lookup: CDR1 SQVTM, CDR2 ANQGSEA. Trimming removed 0 bases from V and 1 base from J, with 15 bases in between. There were TCR beta CDR3 regions amplified from RNA transcripts. When the TCR CDR3 underwent first-round RT-PCR, the HTBI primer set was used. TCRdb redid the calling of the multiplex PCR reads with MiXCR, one entry per CDR3 protein. The sample has 600,000 or so distinct CDR3 sequences, about half seen once. The specimen sequenced was peripheral blood or thyroid tissue (not recorded which). This receptor was taken from a woman aged 18 to 35 with Graves' hyperthyroidism. J is TRBJ1-1 and V is TRBV29-1; no clear D gene. The CDR3 protein is CSVEDGQDLRNTEAFF. The CDR3 DNA sequence: TGCAGCGTTGAAGATGGGCAGGACCTTCGGAACACTGAAGCTTTCTTT. Looking up the rest from reference TRBV29-1 and TRBJ1-1 gives the full variable domain: SAVISQKPSRDICQRGTSLTIQCQVDSQVTMMFWYRQQPGQSLTLIATANQGSEATYESGFVIDKFPISRPNLTFSTLTVSNMSPEDSSIYLCSVEDGQDLRNTEAFFGQGTRLTVV.